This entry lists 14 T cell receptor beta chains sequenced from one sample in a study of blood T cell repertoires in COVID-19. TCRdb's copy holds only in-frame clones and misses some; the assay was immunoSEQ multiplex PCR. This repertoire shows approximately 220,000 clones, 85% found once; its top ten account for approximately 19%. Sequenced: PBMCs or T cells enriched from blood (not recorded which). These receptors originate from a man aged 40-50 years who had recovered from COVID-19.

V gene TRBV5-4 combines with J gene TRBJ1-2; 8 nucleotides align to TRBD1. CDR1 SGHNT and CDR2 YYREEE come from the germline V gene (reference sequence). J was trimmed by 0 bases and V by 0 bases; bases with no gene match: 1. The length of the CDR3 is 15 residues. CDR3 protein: CASSLGTGSNYGYTF. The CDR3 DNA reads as TGTGCCAGCAGCTTGGGGACAGGGTCTAACTATGGCTACACCTTC.

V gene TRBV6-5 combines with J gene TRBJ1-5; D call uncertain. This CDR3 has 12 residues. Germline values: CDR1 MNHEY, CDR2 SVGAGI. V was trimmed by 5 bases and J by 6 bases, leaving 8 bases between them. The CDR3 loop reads CASSRLGQPQHF. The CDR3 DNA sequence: TGTGCCAGCAGTCGCCTAGGTCAGCCCCAGCATTTT.

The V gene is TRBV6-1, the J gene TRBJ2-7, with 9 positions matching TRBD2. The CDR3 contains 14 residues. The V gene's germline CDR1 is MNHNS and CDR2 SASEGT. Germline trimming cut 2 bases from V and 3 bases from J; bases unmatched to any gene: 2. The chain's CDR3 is CASSEWRGGYEQYF. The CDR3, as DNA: TGTGCCAGCAGTGAATGGCGGGGGGGCTACGAGCAGTACTTC.

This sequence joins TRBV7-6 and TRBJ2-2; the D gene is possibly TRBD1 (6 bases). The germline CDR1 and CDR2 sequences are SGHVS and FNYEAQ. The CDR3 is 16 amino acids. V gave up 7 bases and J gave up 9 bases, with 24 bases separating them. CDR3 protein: CASTFPRGDGIRELFF. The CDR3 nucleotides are TGTGCCAGCACCTTCCCCAGGGGCGACGGGATTCGGGAGCTGTTTTTT.

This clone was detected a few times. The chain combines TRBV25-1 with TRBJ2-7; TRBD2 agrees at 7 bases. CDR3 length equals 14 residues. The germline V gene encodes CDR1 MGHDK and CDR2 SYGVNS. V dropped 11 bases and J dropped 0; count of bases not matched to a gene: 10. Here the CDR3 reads CASRRGSSSYEQYF. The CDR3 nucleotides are TGTGCCTCGCGGCGGGGGTCGAGCTCCTACGAGCAGTACTTC.

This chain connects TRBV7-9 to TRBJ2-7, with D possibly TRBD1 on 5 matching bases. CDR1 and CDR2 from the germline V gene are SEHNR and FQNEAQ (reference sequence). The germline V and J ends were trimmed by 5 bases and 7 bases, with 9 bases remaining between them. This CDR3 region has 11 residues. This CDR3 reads CASSPDTEQYF. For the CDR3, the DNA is TGTGCCAGCAGCCCGGACACGGAGCAGTACTTC.

The CDR3 nucleotides are TGTGCCAGCAGCCCCGGGACAGGATTCGAGACCCAGTACTTC. Translated: CASSPGTGFETQYF. This rearrangement joins TRBV28 to TRBJ2-5; TRBD1 matches at 8 bases. V dropped 6 bases and J dropped 5; count of bases not matched to a gene: 8. The CDR3 has 14 residues. CDR1 is MDHEN and CDR2 is SYDVKM in the germline V gene. Drawing the rest from reference TRBV28 and TRBJ2-5, the complete variable domain is DVKVTQSSRYLVKRTGEKVFLECVQDMDHENMFWYRQDPGLGLRLIYFSYDVKMKEKGDIPEGYSVSREKKERFSLILESASTNQTSMYLCASSPGTGFETQYFGPGTRLLVL.

This CDR3 reads CASSSGLAGFTDTQYF. The DNA for the CDR3 is TGTGCCAGCAGTTCGGGACTAGCGGGGTTCACAGATACGCAGTATTTT. The rearrangement joins TRBV28 to TRBJ2-3, with 13 bases identical to TRBD2. Looked up from germline, CDR1 is MDHEN and CDR2 is SYDVKM. CDR3 length: 16 residues. V gave up 4 bases and J gave up 2 bases; unmatched junction bases: 3.

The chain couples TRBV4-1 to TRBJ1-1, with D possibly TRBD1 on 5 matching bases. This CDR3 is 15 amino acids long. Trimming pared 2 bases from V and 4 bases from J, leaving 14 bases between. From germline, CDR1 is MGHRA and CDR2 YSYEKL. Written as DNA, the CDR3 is TGCGCCAGCAGCCAATTGGGGGGTAGGAGCACTGAAGCTTTCTTT. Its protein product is CASSQLGGRSTEAFF.

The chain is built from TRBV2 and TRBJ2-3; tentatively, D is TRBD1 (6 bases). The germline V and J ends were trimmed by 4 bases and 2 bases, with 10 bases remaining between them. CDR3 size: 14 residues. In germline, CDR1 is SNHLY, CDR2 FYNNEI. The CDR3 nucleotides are TGTGCCAGCAGTGGGCAGGGGCCCACAGATACGCAGTATTTT. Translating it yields CASSGQGPTDTQYF. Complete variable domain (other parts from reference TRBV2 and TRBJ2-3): EPEVTQTPSHQVTQMGQEVILRCVPISNHLYFYWYRQILGQKVEFLVSFYNNEISEKSEIFDDQFSVERPDGSNFTLKIRSTKLEDSAMYFCASSGQGPTDTQYFGPGTRLTVL.

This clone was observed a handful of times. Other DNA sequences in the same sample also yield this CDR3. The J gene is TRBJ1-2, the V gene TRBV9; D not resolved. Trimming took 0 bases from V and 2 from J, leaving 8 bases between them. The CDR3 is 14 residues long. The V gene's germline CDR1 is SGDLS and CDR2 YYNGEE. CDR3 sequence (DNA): TGTGCCAGCAGCGTAGGTCGCGGCAACTATGGCTACACCTTC. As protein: CASSVGRGNYGYTF.

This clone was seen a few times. CDR3 bases: TGTGCCAGCAGTGAAGCCGGGACAGGGATTTACGAGCAGTACTTC. Translated: CASSEAGTGIYEQYF. J is TRBJ2-7 and V is TRBV2; 9 positions agree with TRBD1. The V and J ends lost 0 bases and 4 bases, in that order; junction bases with no gene match: 4. This CDR3 is built from 15 residues. Germline CDR1 SNHLY, CDR2 FYNNEI.

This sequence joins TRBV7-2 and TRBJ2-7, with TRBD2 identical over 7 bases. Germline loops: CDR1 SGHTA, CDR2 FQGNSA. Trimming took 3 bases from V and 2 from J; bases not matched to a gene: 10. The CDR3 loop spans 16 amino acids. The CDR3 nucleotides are TGTGCCAGCAGCTTGGGCGGATGGGACTACACCTACGAGCAGTACTTC. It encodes CASSLGGWDYTYEQYF. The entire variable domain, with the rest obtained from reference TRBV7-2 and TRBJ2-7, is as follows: GAGVSQSPSNKVTEKGKDVELRCDPISGHTALYWYRQSLGQGLEFLIYFQGNSAPDKSGLPSDRFSAERTGGSVSTLTIQRTQQEDSAVYLCASSLGGWDYTYEQYFGPGTRLTVT.

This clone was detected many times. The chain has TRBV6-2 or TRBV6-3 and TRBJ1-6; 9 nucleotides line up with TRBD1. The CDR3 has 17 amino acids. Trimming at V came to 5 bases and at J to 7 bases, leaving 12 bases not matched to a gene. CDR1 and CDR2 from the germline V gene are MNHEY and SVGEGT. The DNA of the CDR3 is TGTGCCAGCAGTCCGAGTGACAGGGGGGGAGGAAATTCACCCCTCCACTTT. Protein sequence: CASSPSDRGGGNSPLHF.